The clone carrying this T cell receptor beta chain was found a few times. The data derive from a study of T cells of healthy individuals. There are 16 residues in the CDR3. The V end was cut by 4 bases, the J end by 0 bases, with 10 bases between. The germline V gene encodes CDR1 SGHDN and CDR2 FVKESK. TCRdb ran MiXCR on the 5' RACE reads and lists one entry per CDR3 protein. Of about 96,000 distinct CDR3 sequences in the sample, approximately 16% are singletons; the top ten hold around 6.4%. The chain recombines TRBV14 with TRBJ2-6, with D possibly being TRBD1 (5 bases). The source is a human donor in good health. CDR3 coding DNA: TGTGCCAGCAGCCCAAGGGGCGGCTCTGGGGCCAACGTCCTGACTTTC. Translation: CASSPRGGSGANVLTF.